This T cell receptor (beta chain) was recorded in a study of blood T cells in healthy people across ages. Sample-barcoded 5' priming and a J-beta primer mix drove a second PCR of about 6 to 12 cycles. A single record per CDR3 protein comes from TCRdb applying MiXCR to the 5' RACE reads. The data hold about 1.8 million distinct CDR3 sequences, with around 50% observed a single time. The TCR sequence derives from a woman aged 35 to 49 in good health. Sequenced input: blood.

The CDR3 coding sequence is TGTGCCAGCAGTTTATCCCGGGGGGGTCTCGGGGGTGAGCAGTTCTTC. Translating gives CASSLSRGGLGGEQFF. The chain has TRBV27 and TRBJ2-1; 8 bases map to TRBD2. With V trimmed by 0 bases and J by 9 bases, 10 bases remained unmatched. Germline V gene data show CDR1 as MNHEY and CDR2 as SMNVEV (reference sequence). The CDR3 is 16 amino acids.